This TCR beta chain stems from a study of tumor-infiltrating lymphocytes in localized non-small cell lung cancer. J was trimmed by 9 bases and V by 7 bases; bases with no gene match: 13. Germline V gives CDR1 SNHLY, CDR2 FYNNEI. There are 14 residues in the CDR3. TCRdb keeps only in-frame clones here, not all; method: immunoSEQ multiplex PCR. Among some 15,000 clones listed, approximately 85% were seen once. In the case of this clone: Its antigen is unidentified.

Whole-study results and caveats: Technical variation could not be separated from intratumor heterogeneity here. Only some patients had TCR sequencing, depending on available tissue.

This TCR derives from a human donor with non-small cell lung cancer. The rearrangement joins TRBV2 to TRBJ2-5; 8 nucleotides match TRBD2. Material: uninvolved lung tissue not adjacent to the tumor. The CDR3 bases are TGTGCCAGCACCGAGGCGGGTAGCGGGGTGTCCCAGTACTTC. This codes for CASTEAGSGVSQYF.